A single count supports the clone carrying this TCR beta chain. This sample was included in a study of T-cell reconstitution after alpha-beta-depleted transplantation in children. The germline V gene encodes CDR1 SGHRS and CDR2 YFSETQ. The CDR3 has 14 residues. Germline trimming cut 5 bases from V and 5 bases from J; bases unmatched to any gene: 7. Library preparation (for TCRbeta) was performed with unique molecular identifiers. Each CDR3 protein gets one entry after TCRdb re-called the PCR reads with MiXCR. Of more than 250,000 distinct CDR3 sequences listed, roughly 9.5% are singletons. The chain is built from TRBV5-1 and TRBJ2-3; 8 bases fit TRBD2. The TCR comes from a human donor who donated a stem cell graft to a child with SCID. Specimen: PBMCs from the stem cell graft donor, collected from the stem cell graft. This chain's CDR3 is CASSEKRGIDTQYF. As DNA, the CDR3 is TGCGCCAGCAGTGAGAAGCGGGGGATAGATACGCAGTATTTT.